The 27 T cell receptor beta chains in this list originate from one sample, sequenced in a study of CD8+CD57+ T cells in acquired aplastic anemia. For CDR3 and TCR beta VDJ profiling, genomic DNA was the template used. TCRdb reanalysed the reads using MiXCR and keeps one entry per CDR3 protein. Of around 200,000 distinct CDR3 sequences listed, about half are singletons. The sample consisted of sorted CD4+, CD8+, or CD8+CD57+ T cells (not recorded which) from PBMCs. These receptors were obtained from a human donor in good health, serving as a control.

The chain recombines TRBV10-2 with TRBJ2-1; a possible D gene is TRBD1 (5 bases). Between the trimmed V and J ends, which lost 5 bases and 4 bases, there was a span of 12 bases. This CDR3 is 14 amino acids long. Per germline, CDR1 WSHSY and CDR2 SAAADI. As DNA, the CDR3 is TGCGCCAGCAGTCAACCGACAGTATACAATGAGCAGTTCTTC. This translates into CASSQPTVYNEQFF.

The chain recombines TRBV19 with TRBJ1-2; tentatively, D is TRBD1 (6 bases). From germline, CDR1 is LNHDA and CDR2 SQIVND (reference sequence). The CDR3 extends over 14 amino acids. V was trimmed by 7 bases and J by 5 bases, leaving 17 bases between them. Here the CDR3 reads CASTPGRGAYGYTF. CDR3 nucleotides: TGTGCCAGTACCCCCGGGAGGGGGGCGTATGGCTACACCTTC.

As concerns this clonotype: With a much larger clone just one base away, this may be a read error. The rearrangement links TRBV9 to TRBJ1-1, with 7 bases matching TRBD1. The CDR3 runs to 17 residues. CDR1 and CDR2 (germline): SGDLS, YYNGEE. V was clipped by 3 bases and J by 4 bases; unmatched bases: 15. The CDR3 bases are TGTGCCAGCAGCGGGGGGGACCGACAGGGAGGAAGCACTGAAGCTTTCTTT. It specifies CASSGGDRQGGSTEAFF.

This clonotype was detected only a few times. The chain has TRBV30 and TRBJ1-2; D unclear. V lost 2 bases and J 7 bases, leaving 14 bases between the germline ends. Germline V gene data show CDR1 as GTSNPN and CDR2 as SVGIG (reference sequence). CDR3 length equals 13 residues. CDR3 sequence (DNA): TGTGCCTGGAGTTTAGTGGTATCGGTTGGCTACACCTTC. Its protein product is CAWSLVVSVGYTF.

V gene TRBV20-1 combines with J gene TRBJ1-6; D is uncertain. The CDR3 extends over 14 amino acids. Trimming took 0 bases from V and 7 from J, leaving 10 bases between them. Germline assignment: CDR1 DFQATT and CDR2 SNEGSKA (reference sequence). CDR3 in amino acids: CSARDVEPNSPLHF. The CDR3 region has the DNA TGCAGTGCTAGAGATGTGGAGCCGAATTCACCCCTCCACTTT.

This clonotype was found many times. Here the CDR3 reads CASRSPQQNSPLHF. DNA for the CDR3: TGTGCCAGCAGATCCCCGCAGCAAAATTCACCCCTCCACTTT. The chain combines TRBV7-9 with TRBJ1-6; D remains unclear. This CDR3 has 14 amino acids. V lost 6 bases and J 7 bases, leaving 13 bases between the germline ends. Germline CDR1 and CDR2: SEHNR and FQNEAQ (reference sequence).

The chain employs TRBV20-1 and TRBJ2-3, with 9 positions matching TRBD2. Germline CDR1 is DFQATT and CDR2 is SNEGSKA (reference sequence). The CDR3 is 16 amino acids. Trimming took 0 bases from V and 1 from J; bases not matched to a gene: 5. DNA for the CDR3: TGCAGTGCTAGAGATGTTCAGCGGGGGGGCACAGATACGCAGTATTTT. This sequence encodes CSARDVQRGGTDTQYF.

In its sample, this clonotype was seen a few times. The rearrangement joins TRBV19 to TRBJ2-1, with TRBD1 matching over 7 bases. The CDR3 totals 11 residues. Germline CDR1 and CDR2: LNHDA and SQIVND (reference sequence). V gave up 8 bases and J gave up 7 bases; unmatched junction bases: 2. DNA for the CDR3: TGTGCCAGTTCGACAGGGAATGAGCAGTTCTTC. Its translation is CASSTGNEQFF.

This clonotype was detected once. This chain links TRBV10-3 with TRBJ2-5; the D gene is possibly TRBD2 (5 bases). Looked up from germline, CDR1 is ENHRY and CDR2 is SYGVKD. There are 15 residues in the CDR3. The V gene lost 6 bases and the J gene lost 11 bases, with 25 bases spanning the gap. The CDR3 bases are TGTGCCATCAGCGGGGTGGGGTTTTACGCAGATACGCAGTACTTC. Protein: CAISGVGFYADTQYF.

The chain combines TRBV30 with TRBJ1-4; no clear D. Germline CDR1 and CDR2: GTSNPN and SVGIG (reference sequence). The V end was cut by 4 bases, the J end by 3 bases, with 9 bases between. The CDR3 is 13 amino acids. CDR3: CAWNPRSNEKLFF. The CDR3, as DNA: TGTGCCTGGAATCCGAGGTCTAATGAAAAACTGTTTTTT.

This clonotype has a handful of counts. This CDR3 is CASTIRTGRSGANVLTF. CDR3 in DNA: TGCGCCAGCACCATACGGACAGGGAGGTCCGGGGCCAACGTCCTGACTTTC. The chain has TRBV10-2 and TRBJ2-6; 8 bases align to TRBD1. The length of the CDR3 is 17 residues. J gave up 4 bases and V 7 bases, and 12 bases lay outside the gene matches. The germline V gene encodes CDR1 WSHSY and CDR2 SAAADI.

A note on this clonotype: Mismatch with germline at one junction end may stem from a read error. This chain uses TRBV20-1 with TRBJ1-2; D gene ambiguous. Germline V gene data show CDR1 as DFQATT and CDR2 as SNEGSKA (reference sequence). This CDR3 contains 11 residues. The chain's CDR3 is CSASVQDGYTF. The CDR3 region has the DNA TGCAGCGCTAGCGTGCAGGATGGCTACACCTTC.

This chain uses TRBV5-4 with TRBJ2-5; 9 nucleotides align to TRBD1. The CDR3 is 14 amino acids. CDR1 is SGHNT, CDR2 YYREEE, per germline (reference sequence). V gave up 1 base and J gave up 5 bases; unmatched junction bases: 3. The CDR3 region has the DNA TGTGCCAGCAGCTTGACAGGGGGCGGTGAGACCCAGTACTTC. Encoded protein: CASSLTGGGETQYF.

This clonotype has at least ten counts. The genes are TRBV6-4 and TRBJ2-1, with D tentatively TRBD2 (6 bases). The CDR3 totals 14 residues. Germline V gives CDR1 MRHNA, CDR2 SNTAGT. V was clipped by 5 bases and J by 0 bases, with 8 bases between them. CDR3 region: CASSISGSYNEQFF. The CDR3 bases are TGTGCCAGCAGTATTAGCGGCTCCTACAATGAGCAGTTCTTC.

The rearrangement uses TRBV19 and TRBJ1-6, with D possibly matching TRBD1 (6 bases). This CDR3 region has 14 residues. V lost 4 bases to trimming and J lost 8 bases, with 12 bases between them. Per the germline V gene, CDR1 is LNHDA and CDR2 is SQIVND (reference sequence). DNA for the CDR3: TGTGCCAGTAGTACGGGGGGCACTTATTCACCCCTCCACTTT. This gives the protein CASSTGGTYSPLHF.

There are many counts of this clonotype. CDR3 sequence: CASSHLGTGGSSYEQYF. The CDR3 DNA reads as TGTGCCAGCAGCCACCTCGGAACAGGGGGATCATCCTACGAGCAGTACTTC. The chain links TRBV4-2 to TRBJ2-7; 8 bases fit TRBD1. This CDR3 comprises 17 residues. Germline V gene sequence: CDR1 LGHNA, CDR2 YNFKEQ. The trim removed 3 bases at V and 1 base at J, leaving 11 bases unmatched.

This clonotype was seen a handful of times. CDR3 sequence: CASSPSQGALYGYTF. The CDR3, as DNA: TGTGCCAGCTCACCTTCGCAGGGGGCCCTCTATGGCTACACCTTC. V gene TRBV7-2 combines with J gene TRBJ1-2; 8 bases agree with TRBD1. The germline V gene encodes CDR1 SGHTA and CDR2 FQGNSA. This CDR3 contains 15 residues. The ends lost 8 bases at V and 4 bases at J; junction bases unmatched: 12.

This CDR3 reads CASSQEGGRGVAFF. The CDR3 DNA reads TGTGCCAGCAGCCAAGAAGGGGGCAGGGGGGTCGCTTTCTTT. This sequence joins TRBV3-1 and TRBJ1-1, with 7 bases fitting TRBD1. This CDR3 comprises 14 residues. Trimming removed 0 bases from V and 11 bases from J; junction bases left unmatched: 9. Germline V gives CDR1 LGHDT, CDR2 YNNKEL (reference sequence).

The chain recombines TRBV5-6 with TRBJ1-4; no clear D gene. The CDR3 is 13 amino acids. With 0 bases removed from V and 7 bases from J, the gap between germline ends came to 7 bases. CDR1 and CDR2 from the germline V gene are SGHDT and YYEEEE. CDR3 sequence (DNA): TGTGCCAGCAGCTTGGGGCGTGTTGAAAAACTGTTTTTT. Protein sequence: CASSLGRVEKLFF.

This chain connects TRBV20-1 to TRBJ2-1, with 13 bases aligning to TRBD2. CDR1 is DFQATT, CDR2 SNEGSKA, per germline (reference sequence). The V gene end was trimmed by 7 bases and the J gene end by 7 bases; junction bases not matched to a gene: 10. This CDR3 comprises 15 residues. The CDR3 loop reads CSVYGTSGGANEQFF. The DNA of the CDR3 is TGCAGTGTTTATGGAACTAGCGGGGGGGCAAATGAGCAGTTCTTC.

V usage is TRBV7-9 and J usage is TRBJ1-5, with TRBD1 matching 11 bases. Trimming cost V 5 bases and J 13 bases; bases outside gene matches: 7. The germline V gene encodes CDR1 SEHNR and CDR2 FQNEAQ (reference sequence). The CDR3 spans 13 residues. CDR3 in amino acids: CASSAAGTGGQHF. The CDR3 coding sequence is TGTGCCAGCAGCGCGGCCGGGACAGGGGGACAGCATTTT.

This clonotype was recorded at least ten times. The gene calls are TRBV2 and TRBJ1-3; D possibly corresponds to TRBD1 (5 bases). Germline loops: CDR1 SNHLY, CDR2 FYNNEI. Trimming took 2 bases from V and 0 from J, leaving 14 bases between them. The CDR3 has 17 amino acids. CDR3 sequence reads: CASSERGLTSSGNTIYF. DNA for the CDR3: TGTGCCAGCAGTGAAAGGGGACTAACGAGCTCTGGAAACACCATATATTTT.

This clonotype was recorded many times. This chain connects TRBV20-1 to TRBJ1-2; 7 bases are a match to TRBD1. The CDR3 consists of 13 residues. The germline gives CDR1 DFQATT, CDR2 SNEGSKA (reference sequence). J was trimmed by 4 bases and V by 1 base; bases with no gene match: 3. The DNA for the CDR3 is TGCAGTGCTAGAGCACAGGGGACCTATGGCTACACCTTC. Protein: CSARAQGTYGYTF.

This clonotype was found many times. V usage is TRBV20-1 and J usage is TRBJ1-1; possible D gene TRBD1, 5 bases. Looked up from germline, CDR1 is DFQATT and CDR2 is SNEGSKA (reference sequence). The CDR3 extends over 13 amino acids. Trimming shortened V by 5 bases and J by 3 bases, and 13 bases separated the two germline ends. The CDR3: CSASPGLYTEAFF. Here the CDR3 DNA reads TGCAGTGCTTCTCCAGGGCTTTACACTGAAGCTTTCTTT.

This clonotype was seen repeatedly, ten times or more. The chain is built from TRBV3-1 and TRBJ2-7, with D tentatively TRBD1 or TRBD2 (5 bases each). Germline V gene sequence: CDR1 LGHDT, CDR2 YNNKEL (reference sequence). The CDR3 is made up of 15 amino acids. The V gene lost 0 bases and the J gene lost 3 bases, with 12 bases spanning the gap. The DNA for the CDR3 is TGTGCCAGCAGCCAAGATCGTGGGGGTAGCTACGAGCAGTACTTC. Its protein is CASSQDRGGSYEQYF.

This clonotype was seen more than once but under ten times. Given a much more abundant clone one base away, this may be a read error. This chain connects TRBV6-2 or TRBV6-3 to TRBJ2-5; D gene uncertain. The CDR3 contains 16 residues. V lost 6 bases, J lost 1 base, and 18 bases lay in between. Germline CDR1 reads MNHEY; CDR2 reads SVGEGT. Here the CDR3 reads CASREPILVGQETQYF. CDR3 DNA: TGTGCCAGCAGAGAACCGATTCTAGTGGGCCAAGAGACCCAGTACTTC.

This clonotype was detected ten times or more. The chain uses TRBV2 and TRBJ2-2; D is uncertain. This CDR3 contains 14 residues. The V end lost 7 bases, the J end lost 3 bases, and 12 bases lay between the germline ends. Germline V gene lookup returns CDR1 SNHLY and CDR2 FYNNEI. CDR3 DNA: TGTGCCAGCAAGGATCGATGGGACACCGGGGAGCTGTTTTTT. Protein sequence: CASKDRWDTGELFF.